The 29 T cell receptor beta chains below all came from one sample that was sequenced in a study of technical replicates of blood from a handful of donors. Produced via immunoSEQ multiplex PCR; TCRdb's table is partial and in-frame only. Of about 71,000 clones listed, roughly 92% are singletons. The sample consisted of T cells isolated from PBMCs. The source of these receptors is a human donor in good health.

The rearrangement links TRBV6-6 to TRBJ1-2; D may be TRBD1 (6 bases). V was shortened by 4 bases and J by 1 base, with 16 bases between the two germline ends. CDR3 length: 16 amino acids. The germline V gene encodes CDR1 MNHNY and CDR2 SVGAGI (reference sequence). CDR3 protein: CASSSPGVPINYGYTF. In DNA, the CDR3 is TGTGCCAGCAGTTCCCCAGGGGTCCCTATTAACTATGGCTACACCTTC.

V is TRBV6-4 and J is TRBJ2-3; 8 nucleotides align to TRBD2. The trim removed 6 bases at V and 0 bases at J, leaving 5 bases unmatched. CDR1 is MRHNA, CDR2 SNTAGT, per germline. The CDR3 is 15 amino acids. Written as DNA, the CDR3 is TGTGCCAGCAGAATAGCGGGAACTAGCACAGATACGCAGTATTTT. Its translation: CASRIAGTSTDTQYF.

The chain employs TRBV2 and TRBJ1-1, with TRBD1 identical over 7 bases. Unmatched junction bases numbered 7, after V lost 4 bases and J lost 2 bases. CDR1 is SNHLY and CDR2 is FYNNEI in the germline V gene. The CDR3 extends over 15 amino acids. The CDR3 loop reads CASSGDRGSNTEAFF. In DNA, the CDR3 is TGTGCCAGCAGTGGGGACAGAGGGTCCAACACTGAAGCTTTCTTT.

The V call is TRBV29-1, the J call TRBJ2-5; TRBD1 matches 7 bases. From germline, CDR1 is SQVTM and CDR2 ANQGSEA. There are 11 residues in the CDR3. V was pared by 7 bases and J by 4 bases, with 3 bases of the junction left unmatched. DNA of the CDR3: TGCAGCGGCCGACAGGGAGAGACCCAGTACTTC. Its protein product is CSGRQGETQYF.

This rearrangement joins TRBV11-2 to TRBJ2-7, with D possibly TRBD2 on 5 matching bases. CDR1 SGHAT and CDR2 FQNNGV come from the germline V gene. This CDR3 is 17 amino acids long. V was pared by 2 bases and J by 7 bases, with 24 bases between. CDR3 protein: CASSLKRRGSQGLEQYF. The CDR3 DNA reads TGTGCCAGCAGCTTAAAGCGACGGGGAAGCCAAGGGTTAGAGCAGTACTTC. Full variable domain (missing parts from reference TRBV11-2 and TRBJ2-7): EAGVAQSPRYKIIEKRQSVAFWCNPISGHATLYWYQQILGQGPKLLIQFQNNGVVDDSQLPKDRFSAERLKGVDSTLKIQPAKLEDSAVYLCASSLKRRGSQGLEQYFGPGTRLTVT.

CDR3 DNA sequence: TGTGCCACCAGCAGAGATCTGACCGGGAACTATGGCTACACCTTC. Encoded protein: CATSRDLTGNYGYTF. This chain links TRBV15 with TRBJ1-2; unclear D gene. V was pared by 0 bases and J by 2 bases, with 10 bases between. Germline values: CDR1 LNHNV, CDR2 YYDKDF (reference sequence). CDR3 length: 15 residues.

V usage is TRBV4-2 and J usage is TRBJ2-3; TRBD2 agrees at 8 bases. Per germline, CDR1 LGHNA and CDR2 YNFKEQ. There are 15 residues in the CDR3. The junction had 11 bases not matched to a gene; V was cut back by 10 bases and J by 2 bases. The CDR3 region has the DNA TGTGCCACCGCAAATAGCGGGACCATCACAGATACGCAGTATTTT. Its translation is CATANSGTITDTQYF.

The rearrangement uses TRBV5-6 and TRBJ2-3; a possible D gene is TRBD2 (5 bases). The length of the CDR3 is 14 residues. Per germline, CDR1 SGHDT and CDR2 YYEEEE. V lost 4 bases and J lost 4, with 13 bases in between. CDR3 sequence reads: CASSVGPRADTQYF. The CDR3 region has the DNA TGTGCCAGCAGCGTAGGACCGAGGGCAGATACGCAGTATTTT.

This chain uses TRBV29-1 with TRBJ2-5; TRBD1 is a possible D gene (5 bases). The CDR3 contains 12 residues. The germline V and J ends were trimmed by 8 bases and 0 bases, with 10 bases remaining between them. CDR1 is SQVTM, CDR2 ANQGSEA, per germline. The CDR3 loop is CSTRQYQETQYF. The DNA for the CDR3 is TGCAGCACTCGACAGTACCAAGAGACCCAGTACTTC.

As for this clone: At the DNA level, this CDR3 is encoded by other sequences in the same sample as well. The chain has TRBV5-6 and TRBJ1-4, with TRBD1 matching over 9 bases. Trimming at V came to 4 bases and at J to 0 bases, leaving 4 bases not matched to a gene. This CDR3 has 16 amino acids. CDR1 is SGHDT, CDR2 YYEEEE, per germline. CDR3 region: CASSPDRGSTNEKLFF. CDR3 sequence (DNA): TGTGCCAGCAGCCCTGACAGGGGGTCAACTAATGAAAAACTGTTTTTT.

This chain uses TRBV29-1 with TRBJ2-5, with 7 bases lining up with TRBD2. Germline V CDR1 and CDR2: SQVTM, ANQGSEA. CDR3 length: 15 amino acids. The J segment lost 2 bases and the V segment lost 5 bases, leaving 11 bases of the junction unmatched. CDR3: CSVCSLAEPQETQYF. DNA of the CDR3: TGCAGCGTTTGCTCGCTAGCGGAGCCTCAAGAGACCCAGTACTTC.

The V call is TRBV7-8, the J call TRBJ2-1, with 9 bases aligning to TRBD2. There are 17 residues in the CDR3. The germline V gene encodes CDR1 SGHVS and CDR2 FQNEAQ. Trimming took 1 base from V and 3 from J; bases not matched to a gene: 7. The CDR3 nucleotides read TGTGCCAGCAGCTTAGGATTGGCTAGCGGGATCTACAATGAGCAGTTCTTC. Translated, it gives CASSLGLASGIYNEQFF.

The chain employs TRBV14 and TRBJ1-1; the D gene is possibly TRBD1 (6 bases). The V gene lost 4 bases and the J gene lost 1 base, with 7 bases spanning the gap. The germline gives CDR1 SGHDN, CDR2 FVKESK. There are 13 residues in the CDR3. CDR3 sequence: CASSPRGNTEAFF. CDR3 bases: TGTGCCAGCAGCCCCAGGGGGAACACTGAAGCTTTCTTT. Supplemented by reference TRBV14 and TRBJ1-1, the full variable domain reads EAGVTQFPSHSVIEKGQTVTLRCDPISGHDNLYWYRRVMGKEIKFLLHFVKESKQDESGMPNNRFLAERTGGTYSTLKVQPAELEDSGVYFCASSPRGNTEAFFGQGTRLTVV.

The V call is TRBV6-6, the J call TRBJ2-1; a possible D gene is TRBD2 (5 bases). Germline lookup yields CDR1 MNHNY and CDR2 SVGAGI (reference sequence). There are 15 residues in the CDR3. Trimming shortened V by 6 bases and J by 2 bases, and 14 bases separated the two germline ends. DNA of the CDR3: TGTGCCAGCAGGAGGACTGAAAGGGCCTACAATGAGCAGTTCTTC. As protein: CASRRTERAYNEQFF.

The rearrangement uses TRBV27 and TRBJ2-7; 9 bases are a match to TRBD2. The CDR3 is 13 residues long. Germline loops: CDR1 MNHEY, CDR2 SMNVEV (reference sequence). Trimming took 7 bases from V and 3 from J; bases not matched to a gene: 4. This chain's CDR3 is CASMTSGHYEQYF. The CDR3 DNA sequence: TGTGCCAGCATGACTAGCGGACACTACGAGCAGTACTTC.

The chain is built from TRBV28 and TRBJ2-7; 8 nucleotides line up with TRBD2. Germline CDR1 and CDR2: MDHEN and SYDVKM. The ends lost 3 bases at V and 3 bases at J; junction bases unmatched: 1. The CDR3 has 13 amino acids. Here the CDR3 reads CASSFGGVYEQYF. The CDR3 coding sequence is TGTGCCAGCAGTTTCGGGGGGGTCTACGAGCAGTACTTC.

The J gene is TRBJ1-2, the V gene TRBV2; 7 bases agree with TRBD1. This CDR3 has 13 residues. Trimming cost V 10 bases and J 8 bases; bases outside gene matches: 13. Looked up from germline, CDR1 is SNHLY and CDR2 is FYNNEI. CDR3 sequence: CATILDRDRGYTF. The CDR3 DNA reads as TGTGCCACCATCCTCGACAGGGATAGAGGCTACACCTTC.

This chain uses TRBV4-2 with TRBJ2-1; D unclear. The CDR3 length is 13 residues. From germline, CDR1 is LGHNA and CDR2 YNFKEQ. V dropped 3 bases and J dropped 8 bases, with 11 bases sitting between them. The CDR3 loop is CASSQLGDYEQFF. The CDR3, as DNA: TGTGCCAGCAGCCAGCTGGGTGACTATGAGCAGTTCTTC.

The V gene is TRBV5-1, the J gene TRBJ2-5; 7 nucleotides match TRBD1. J was trimmed by 4 bases and V by 4 bases; bases with no gene match: 7. CDR1 and CDR2 from the germline V gene are SGHRS and YFSETQ. The CDR3 totals 14 residues. CDR3 amino acids: CASSLGTAAETQYF. The CDR3 DNA reads TGCGCCAGCAGCCTCGGGACAGCGGCAGAGACCCAGTACTTC.

The chain has TRBV6-5 and TRBJ1-2; 7 bases are a match to TRBD1. The CDR3 has 13 amino acids. Germline CDR1 and CDR2: MNHEY and SVGAGI. V was clipped by 5 bases and J by 7 bases; unmatched bases: 7. CDR3 sequence: CASSDRDSSGYTF. CDR3 nucleotide sequence: TGTGCCAGCAGTGATAGGGACAGTTCTGGCTACACCTTC.

This rearrangement joins TRBV19 to TRBJ1-4, with D possibly TRBD1 on 5 matching bases. Germline CDR1 and CDR2: LNHDA and SQIVND (reference sequence). Trimming pared 2 bases from V and 5 bases from J, leaving 9 bases between. The CDR3 consists of 14 residues. The DNA of the CDR3 is TGTGCCAGTAGTATACCAGGGCCAAATGAAAAACTGTTTTTT. Residues: CASSIPGPNEKLFF.

The rearrangement links TRBV2 to TRBJ1-1, with TRBD1 matching over 11 bases. This CDR3 comprises 15 residues. The J segment lost 7 bases and the V segment lost 5 bases, leaving 9 bases of the junction unmatched. Germline V gene sequence: CDR1 SNHLY, CDR2 FYNNEI. CDR3 sequence (DNA): TGTGCCAGCAGTCACCACCGGGACAGGGGGTTTGAAGCTTTCTTT. Its translation is CASSHHRDRGFEAFF.

The V call is TRBV19, the J call TRBJ2-7; tentative D call: TRBD2 (5 bases). The CDR3 is made up of 19 amino acids. Germline lookup yields CDR1 LNHDA and CDR2 SQIVND (reference sequence). V was shortened by 7 bases and J by 3 bases, with 31 bases between the two germline ends. CDR3 bases: TGTGCCAGTAATATGCACCCCCCGGCTAGCCAGAAAACAAACTACGAGCAGTACTTC. Protein sequence: CASNMHPPASQKTNYEQYF.

CDR3 nucleotides: TGTGCCAGCGGTGCGGGAGGGGCGGGAAATGAGCAGTTCTTC. Amino acid sequence: CASGAGGAGNEQFF. The genes are TRBV13 and TRBJ2-1; 9 bases fit TRBD2. The CDR3 covers 14 residues. After removal of 8 bases from V and 7 bases from J, the junction contained 9 bases not matched to a gene. Germline CDR1 reads PRHDT; CDR2 reads FYEKMQ (reference sequence).

The rearrangement uses TRBV27 and TRBJ2-7; D unclear. The V gene's germline CDR1 is MNHEY and CDR2 SMNVEV (reference sequence). Trimming took off 5 bases at V and 2 bases at J, with 13 bases between the two ends. This CDR3 region has 14 residues. CDR3 loop: CASSPGIETYEQYF. CDR3 nucleotides: TGTGCCAGCAGTCCCGGTATAGAGACCTACGAGCAGTACTTC.

The rearrangement uses TRBV27 and TRBJ2-5, with TRBD2 identical over 10 bases. V was pared by 8 bases and J by 1 base, with 7 bases of the junction left unmatched. This CDR3 spans 15 amino acids. Looked up from germline, CDR1 is MNHEY and CDR2 is SMNVEV (reference sequence). The CDR3 spells CASGLGTSVQETQYF. The CDR3 DNA reads as TGTGCCAGCGGCTTAGGGACTAGCGTCCAAGAGACCCAGTACTTC.

This clone was seen once. The chain couples TRBV30 to TRBJ1-4; the D is unclear. The germline gives CDR1 GTSNPN, CDR2 SVGIG (reference sequence). Trimming took off 3 bases at V and 3 bases at J, with 11 bases between the two ends. The CDR3 loop spans 14 amino acids. CDR3 DNA sequence: TGTGCCTGGAGAAGAGACAACCCTAATGAAAAACTGTTTTTT. It translates to CAWRRDNPNEKLFF. The full variable domain, with the rest looked up from reference TRBV30 and TRBJ1-4, is SQTIHQWPATLVQPVGSPLSLECTVEGTSNPNLYWYRQAAGRGLQLLFYSVGIGQISSEVPQNLSASRPQDRQFILSSKKLLLSDSGFYLCAWRRDNPNEKLFFGSGTQLSVL.

The chain recombines TRBV28 with TRBJ2-5; D is perhaps TRBD2 (5 bases). V dropped 2 bases and J dropped 7 bases, with 14 bases sitting between them. Per the germline V gene, CDR1 is MDHEN and CDR2 is SYDVKM. The CDR3 is 14 amino acids. CDR3 coding DNA: TGTGCCAGCAGTTTACGGCAGTACGAGGGGACCCAGTACTTC. Encoded protein: CASSLRQYEGTQYF.

V usage is TRBV12-5 and J usage is TRBJ2-7, with TRBD2 identical over 10 bases. CDR1 is LGHNT and CDR2 is FRNRAP in the germline V gene. Unmatched junction bases numbered 12, after V lost 5 bases and J lost 5 bases. The CDR3 has 16 amino acids. In DNA, the CDR3 is TGTGCTAGTGGTAAATCTCTAGCGGGAGTTTTCCACGAGCAGTACTTC. It codes for CASGKSLAGVFHEQYF. The full variable domain, completed using reference TRBV12-5 and TRBJ2-7, is DARVTQTPRHKVTEMGQEVTMRCQPILGHNTVFWYRQTMMQGLELLAYFRNRAPLDDSGMPKDRFSAEMPDATLATLKIQPSEPRDSAVYFCASGKSLAGVFHEQYFGPGTRLTVT.